These 14 T cell receptor beta chains came from one sample sequenced in a study of cytomegalovirus exposure and HLA in healthy donors (dated by TCRdb to about 2017). The library was generated by the immunoSEQ multiplex PCR assay. For the multiplex PCR, a mixture combining 60 forward primers for TCR Vbeta segments and 13 reverse primers for TCR Jbeta segments was used. Imported from immuneACCESS, the table was reduced by TCRdb to in-frame sequences with V and J called. These copies leave out some clones; in studies compared against another copy, an unresolved V gene accounts for under half, and the cause of the remainder is not known. This sample holds 90,000 to 130,000 clones; 70% were observed only once. About 9% of the sample belongs to the ten largest clones. Sequenced input: PBMCs. The receptors here all came from a man between 25 and 39 years old in good health and CMV-seropositive.

The chain couples TRBV11-3 to TRBJ2-7; D is unresolved. The CDR3 is 12 amino acids. Trimming stripped 0 bases from V and 3 bases from J, with 3 bases between. The germline gives CDR1 SGHNT, CDR2 YENEEA. The CDR3 bases are TGTGCCAGCAGCTTAGACAACTACGAGCAGTACGTC. Amino acid sequence: CASSLDNYEQYV.

J is TRBJ2-5 and V is TRBV2; 8 bases are shared with TRBD2. The CDR3 contains 14 residues. V was clipped by 6 bases and J by 1 base; unmatched bases: 4. Germline V gives CDR1 SNHLY, CDR2 FYNNEI. The CDR3 protein is CASSHGGGQETQYF. The CDR3 bases are TGTGCCAGCAGCCACGGGGGGGGCCAAGAGACCCAGTACTTC. Based on the CDR3 plus reference TRBV2 and TRBJ2-5, the full variable domain is EPEVTQTPSHQVTQMGQEVILRCVPISNHLYFYWYRQILGQKVEFLVSFYNNEISEKSEIFDDQFSVERPDGSNFTLKIRSTKLEDSAMYFCASSHGGGQETQYFGPGTRLLVL.

The chain has TRBV5-4 and TRBJ2-3; TRBD1 matches 10 bases. The V and J ends lost 5 bases and 6 bases, in that order; junction bases with no gene match: 6. Germline-derived CDR1 and CDR2 are SGHNT and YYREEE (reference sequence). This CDR3 comprises 14 residues. The CDR3 here is CASRPRTGGDTQYF. CDR3 nucleotide sequence: TGTGCCAGCAGGCCTCGGACAGGGGGGGATACGCAGTATTTT.

The chain carries TRBV5-1 and TRBJ2-2, with 7 bases lining up with TRBD2. J lost 6 bases, V lost 1 base, and 6 bases had no gene match. Per the germline V gene, CDR1 is SGHRS and CDR2 is YFSETQ. CDR3 size: 15 residues. CDR3 loop: CASSLSGEVAGELFF. For the CDR3, the DNA is TGCGCCAGCAGCTTGAGCGGGGAGGTCGCCGGGGAGCTGTTTTTT.

The rearrangement joins TRBV11-2 to TRBJ2-7, with D possibly being TRBD1 (6 bases). Per the germline V gene, CDR1 is SGHAT and CDR2 is FQNNGV. The CDR3 runs 14 residues. Trimming cost V 1 base and J 5 bases, with 12 bases left between them. CDR3 sequence: CASSLGYSGDEQYF. For the CDR3, the DNA is TGTGCCAGCAGCTTAGGATACTCAGGGGACGAGCAGTACTTC.

This chain uses TRBV11-3 with TRBJ1-1, with D perhaps TRBD1 (5 bases). The CDR3 has 12 residues. Germline CDR1 and CDR2: SGHNT and YENEEA. Trimming left V 1 base short and J 12 bases short, with 12 bases between. The CDR3 nucleotides are TGTGCCAGCAGCTTAGTTCAGGGTGGGTCTTTCTTT. It yields the protein CASSLVQGGSFF.

The V call is TRBV27, the J call TRBJ1-6; no clear D gene. The CDR3 loop spans 12 amino acids. Germline V CDR1 and CDR2: MNHEY, SMNVEV (reference sequence). V lost 3 bases and J lost 10, with 7 bases in between. The DNA for the CDR3 is TGTGCCAGCAGTTTCGGGTTATCACCCCTCCACTTT. The encoded protein is CASSFGLSPLHF.

The rearrangement links TRBV7-8 to TRBJ1-5; unclear D gene. This CDR3 spans 15 amino acids. Trimming left V 1 base short and J 1 base short, with 8 bases between. CDR1 SGHVS and CDR2 FQNEAQ come from the germline V gene. Here the CDR3 DNA reads TGTGCCAGCAGCTTAGAATCAGGAAGCAATCAGCCCCAGCATTTT. This gives the protein CASSLESGSNQPQHF.

The V call is TRBV19, the J call TRBJ2-2; D possibly corresponds to TRBD1 (6 bases). The germline V and J ends were trimmed by 5 bases and 6 bases, with 16 bases remaining between them. Germline CDR1 LNHDA, CDR2 SQIVND (reference sequence). The CDR3 sequence is 15 residues long. Here the CDR3 reads CASSPPGHRAGELFF. CDR3 nucleotides: TGTGCCAGTAGTCCGCCGGGACACAGGGCCGGGGAGCTGTTTTTT. The full variable domain, in which reference TRBV19 and TRBJ2-2 provide the parts outside the CDR3, is DGGITQSPKYLFRKEGQNVTLSCEQNLNHDAMYWYRQDPGQGLRLIYYSQIVNDFQKGDIAEGYSVSREKKESFPLTVTSAQKNPTAFYLCASSPPGHRAGELFFGEGSRLTVL.

Note on this clone: Additional DNA sequences in this sample encode the identical CDR3. As DNA, the CDR3 is TGTGCCAGCAGCGTAGGGGGGGGGAGCACAGATACGCAGTATTTT. Its protein product is CASSVGGGSTDTQYF. J is TRBJ2-3 and V is TRBV9, with 7 bases matching TRBD2. V lost 0 bases, J lost 0 bases, and 1 base stayed unmatched. CDR3 length: 15 residues. CDR1 SGDLS and CDR2 YYNGEE come from the germline V gene. The full variable domain, rest sourced from reference TRBV9 and TRBJ2-3, is DSGVTQTPKHLITATGQRVTLRCSPRSGDLSVYWYQQSLDQGLQFLIQYYNGEERAKGNILERFSAQQFPDLHSELNLSSLELGDSALYFCASSVGGGSTDTQYFGPGTRLTVL.

In its sample, this clone was seen a few times. J is TRBJ2-7 and V is TRBV6-1, with TRBD2 matching 10 bases. Losses at the gene ends were 4 bases for V and 9 bases for J; bases not matched to a gene: 9. Germline CDR1 reads MNHNS; CDR2 reads SASEGT. CDR3 length equals 14 residues. The CDR3 DNA reads as TGTGCCAGCAGTGGTGGGCTAGCGGGGGTCGCGCAGTACGTC. Its translation: CASSGGLAGVAQYV.

The chain has TRBV7-6 and TRBJ2-5; the D gene is possibly TRBD2 (6 bases). Germline loops: CDR1 SGHVS, CDR2 FNYEAQ. The CDR3 has 17 amino acids. Trimming shortened V by 2 bases and J by 5 bases, and 21 bases separated the two germline ends. CDR3 nucleotide sequence: TGTGCCAGCAGCTTACTTACGGGGACCCTCCGGGGGGAGACCCAGTACTTC. Translation gives CASSLLTGTLRGETQYF.

The rearrangement uses TRBV7-9 and TRBJ1-1, with TRBD1 identical over 8 bases. This CDR3 is built from 15 residues. The ends lost 5 bases at V and 2 bases at J; junction bases unmatched: 7. Looked up from germline, CDR1 is SEHNR and CDR2 is FQNEAQ (reference sequence). CDR3 in DNA: TGTGCCAGCAGCCCGAGGGACAGGTTAAACACTGAAGCTTTCTTT. The encoded protein is CASSPRDRLNTEAFF.

V and J are TRBV19 and TRBJ1-2; 8 bases are a match to TRBD1. CDR3 length: 12 amino acids. V lost 9 bases, J lost 4 bases, and 4 bases stayed unmatched. CDR1 and CDR2 (germline): LNHDA, SQIVND (reference sequence). The CDR3 bases are TGTGCCAGCCGACAGGGGACCTATGGCTACACCTTC. It translates to CASRQGTYGYTF. The variable domain in full, completed from reference TRBV19 and TRBJ1-2, reads DGGITQSPKYLFRKEGQNVTLSCEQNLNHDAMYWYRQDPGQGLRLIYYSQIVNDFQKGDIAEGYSVSREKKESFPLTVTSAQKNPTAFYLCASRQGTYGYTFGSGTRLTVV.